The 10 T cell receptor beta chains below were found in one sample sequenced in a study of cytomegalovirus exposure and HLA in healthy donors (dated by TCRdb to about 2017). Library prep was done by the immunoSEQ multiplex PCR assay. The multiplex PCR relied on a mix of 60 forward primers for TCR Vbeta segments and 13 reverse primers for TCR Jbeta segments. The clones in this table, taken by TCRdb from immuneACCESS, are in-frame only. Not every clone is retained; where verified, under half of the shortfall comes from an unresolved V gene, and the cause of the rest is unknown. This sample is represented by 250,000 to 350,000 clones; under 80% of them were singletons. The ten most abundant clones make up 2% to 2.5% of the sample. Input material: PBMCs. These receptors were taken from a female donor in good health and CMV-seronegative.

This sequence joins TRBV9 and TRBJ2-1, with D hard to call. Germline V gives CDR1 SGDLS, CDR2 YYNGEE. V lost 5 bases and J lost 4, with 16 bases in between. The CDR3 runs to 15 residues. The CDR3 protein is CASSRLPNQYNEQFF. CDR3 nucleotides: TGTGCCAGCAGTCGACTTCCGAACCAGTACAATGAGCAGTTCTTC.

The rearrangement links TRBV7-3 to TRBJ1-6, with D unclear. The CDR3 spans 15 residues. Between the trimmed V and J ends, which lost 1 base and 9 bases, there was a span of 13 bases. Germline V gene sequence: CDR1 SGHTA, CDR2 FQGTGA. For the CDR3, the DNA is TGTGCCAGCAGCTTAAATGCTGGTCGGAGTTCACCCCTCCACTTT. It encodes CASSLNAGRSSPLHF.

The V gene is TRBV5-5, the J gene TRBJ1-1, with D perhaps matching TRBD1 (5 bases). The CDR3 is made up of 13 amino acids. Deletions cut 2 bases from V and 4 bases from J, with 9 bases between. Germline V lookup: CDR1 SGHKS, CDR2 YYEKEE (reference sequence). The DNA for the CDR3 is TGTGCCAGCAGCTTCGACAGTTTCACTGAAGCTTTCTTT. Protein sequence: CASSFDSFTEAFF.

The rearrangement uses TRBV2 and TRBJ1-1, with TRBD1 identical over 7 bases. The CDR3 sequence is 13 residues long. Germline CDR1 and CDR2: SNHLY and FYNNEI. V trimming: 6 bases; J trimming: 4 bases; junction bases outside the gene matches: 5. Written as DNA, the CDR3 is TGTGCCAGCAGAGCCACAGGGGCCACTGAAGCTTTCTTT. It encodes CASRATGATEAFF.

The sample holds one count of this clone. J is TRBJ2-7 and V is TRBV10-1; perhaps TRBD1 as D (6 bases). The CDR3 is made up of 14 amino acids. Per the germline V gene, CDR1 is WNHNN and CDR2 is SYGVQD (reference sequence). The V end lost 2 bases, the J end lost 4 bases, and 12 bases lay between the germline ends. The DNA of the CDR3 is TGCGCCAGCAGTGAGGACCGGACAGATTACGAGCAGTACTTC. Translating gives CASSEDRTDYEQYF.

The V and J genes are TRBV18 and TRBJ1-3, with TRBD1 as a possible D gene (6 bases). Trimming left V 4 bases short and J 8 bases short, with 15 bases between. CDR1 is KGHSH and CDR2 is LQKENI in the germline V gene. The CDR3 is made up of 14 amino acids. The CDR3 coding sequence is TGTGCCAGCTCACGCGACAGGTCCGGGGACACCATATATTTT. Protein: CASSRDRSGDTIYF.

The chain is built from TRBV2 and TRBJ2-3; TRBD2 matches 7 bases. CDR1 SNHLY and CDR2 FYNNEI come from the germline V gene. This CDR3 is built from 14 residues. Unmatched junction bases numbered 3, after V lost 6 bases and J lost 0 bases. The CDR3 reads CASRLAFSTDTQYF. CDR3 coding DNA: TGTGCCAGCAGACTAGCGTTTAGCACAGATACGCAGTATTTT.

J is TRBJ1-1 and V is TRBV4-1; the D gene is possibly TRBD1 (6 bases). The CDR3 runs 14 residues. Trimming shortened V by 1 base and J by 4 bases, and 10 bases separated the two germline ends. Germline values: CDR1 MGHRA, CDR2 YSYEKL. As DNA, the CDR3 is TGCGCCAGCAGCCAAGTAACAGGGAGCACTGAAGCTTTCTTT. This translates into CASSQVTGSTEAFF.

In the case of this clone: Other DNA sequences in the sample encode the same CDR3. The genes are TRBV7-9 and TRBJ2-7; the match to TRBD2 covers 11 bases. The germline V gene has CDR1 SEHNR and CDR2 FQNEAQ (reference sequence). J gave up 0 bases and V 4 bases, and 5 bases lay outside the gene matches. The CDR3 has 16 residues. The CDR3 region has the DNA TGTGCCAGCAGCTCGACCACTAGCGGGAGCTCCTACGAGCAGTACTTC. This encodes CASSSTTSGSSYEQYF.

This chain's CDR3 is CASSAGTGHQETQYF. The CDR3 DNA follows: TGTGCCAGCAGTGCCGGGACAGGCCACCAAGAGACCCAGTACTTC. The chain couples TRBV25-1 to TRBJ2-5, with 8 bases that match TRBD1. The germline CDR1 and CDR2 sequences are MGHDK and SYGVNS. Germline trimming cut 4 bases from V and 0 bases from J; bases unmatched to any gene: 4. CDR3 length equals 15 residues.